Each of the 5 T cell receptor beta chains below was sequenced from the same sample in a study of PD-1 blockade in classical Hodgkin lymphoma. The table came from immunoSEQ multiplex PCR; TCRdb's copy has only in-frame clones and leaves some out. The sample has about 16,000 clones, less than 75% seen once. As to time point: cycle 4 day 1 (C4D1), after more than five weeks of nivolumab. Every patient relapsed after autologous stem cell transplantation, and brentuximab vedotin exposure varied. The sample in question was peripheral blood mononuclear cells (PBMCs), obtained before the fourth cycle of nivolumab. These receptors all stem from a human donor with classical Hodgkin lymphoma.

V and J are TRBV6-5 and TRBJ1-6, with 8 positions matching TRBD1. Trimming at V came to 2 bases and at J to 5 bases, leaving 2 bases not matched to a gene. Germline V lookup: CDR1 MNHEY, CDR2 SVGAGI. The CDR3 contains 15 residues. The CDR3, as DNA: TGTGCCAGCAGTTACAGGGACAGGAATAATTCACCCCTCCACTTT. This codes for CASSYRDRNNSPLHF.

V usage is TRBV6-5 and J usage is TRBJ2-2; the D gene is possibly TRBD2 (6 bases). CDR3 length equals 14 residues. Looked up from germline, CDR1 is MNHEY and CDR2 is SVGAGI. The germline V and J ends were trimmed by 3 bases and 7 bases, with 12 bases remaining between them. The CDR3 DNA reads TGTGCCAGCAGTTATGGAGGGTTAATCGGGGAGCTGTTTTTT. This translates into CASSYGGLIGELFF.

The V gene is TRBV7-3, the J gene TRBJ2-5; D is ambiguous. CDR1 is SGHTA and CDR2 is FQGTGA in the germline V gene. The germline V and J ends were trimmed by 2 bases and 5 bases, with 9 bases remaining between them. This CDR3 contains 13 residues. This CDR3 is CASSLSLGETQYF. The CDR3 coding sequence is TGTGCCAGCAGCTTATCTCTGGGCGAGACCCAGTACTTC.

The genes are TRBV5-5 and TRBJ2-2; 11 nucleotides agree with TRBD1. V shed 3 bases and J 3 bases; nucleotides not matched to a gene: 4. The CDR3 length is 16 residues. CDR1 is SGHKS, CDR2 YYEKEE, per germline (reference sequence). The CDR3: CASSWGQGVDTGELFF. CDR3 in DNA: TGTGCCAGCAGCTGGGGACAGGGGGTCGACACCGGGGAGCTGTTTTTT.

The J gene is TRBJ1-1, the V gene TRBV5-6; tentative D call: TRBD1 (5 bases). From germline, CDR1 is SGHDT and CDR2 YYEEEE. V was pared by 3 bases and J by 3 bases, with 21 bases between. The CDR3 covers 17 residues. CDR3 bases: TGTGCCAGCAGCTGGGTTGGAACGGTCGGGGGAGACACTGAAGCTTTCTTT. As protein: CASSWVGTVGGDTEAFF.